This T cell receptor beta chain was sequenced during a study of blood T cell repertoires in COVID-19. This clone occurred once. Germline CDR1 and CDR2: LNHNV and YYDKDF (reference sequence). V was clipped by 6 bases and J by 0 bases, with 11 bases between them. CDR3 size: 14 residues. Using immunoSEQ multiplex PCR, the repertoire was profiled, and TCRdb retains in-frame clones only, with some absent. The table shows roughly 83,000 clones, with around 84% occurring only once. This receptor was obtained from a man older than 75 with active or convalescent COVID-19. The sample consisted of peripheral blood. This sequence joins TRBV15 and TRBJ1-1; TRBD1 is a possible D gene (6 bases). The CDR3 loop reads CATSRTALNTEAFF. DNA for the CDR3: TGTGCCACCAGTCGGACAGCCTTGAACACTGAAGCTTTCTTT.